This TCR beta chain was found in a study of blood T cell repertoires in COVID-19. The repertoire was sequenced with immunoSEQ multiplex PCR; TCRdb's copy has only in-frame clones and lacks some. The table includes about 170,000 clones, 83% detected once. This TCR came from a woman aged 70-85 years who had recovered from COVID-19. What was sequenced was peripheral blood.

The CDR3 DNA reads as TGCGCCAGCAGCTTGGTCCCGGGACTAGTGAGATCCTCCTACAATGAGCAGTTCTTC. Its protein product is CASSLVPGLVRSSYNEQFF. The rearrangement uses TRBV5-1 and TRBJ2-1; TRBD2 aligns across 8 bases. The junction had 11 bases not matched to a gene; V was cut back by 0 bases and J by 0 bases. The CDR3 has 19 amino acids. The germline V gene encodes CDR1 SGHRS and CDR2 YFSETQ. The complete variable domain, with remaining parts taken from reference TRBV5-1 and TRBJ2-1, reads KAGVTQTPRYLIKTRGQQVTLSCSPISGHRSVSWYQQTPGQGLQFLFEYFSETQRNKGNFPGRFSGRQFSNSRSEMNVSTLELGDSALYLCASSLVPGLVRSSYNEQFFGPGTRLTVL.